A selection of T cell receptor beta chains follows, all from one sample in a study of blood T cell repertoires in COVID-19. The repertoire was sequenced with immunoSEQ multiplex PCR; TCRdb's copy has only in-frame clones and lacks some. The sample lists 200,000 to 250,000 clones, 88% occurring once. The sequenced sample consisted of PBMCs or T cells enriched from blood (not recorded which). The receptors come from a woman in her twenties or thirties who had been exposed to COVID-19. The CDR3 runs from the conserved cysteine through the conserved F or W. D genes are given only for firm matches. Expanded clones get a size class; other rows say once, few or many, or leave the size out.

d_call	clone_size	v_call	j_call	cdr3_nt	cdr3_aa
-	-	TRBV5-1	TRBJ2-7	TGCGCCAGCAGCTTGCCGGGAGCTAACGAGCAGTACTTC	CASSLPGANEQYF
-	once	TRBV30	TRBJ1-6	TGTGCCTGGAGAGGGGCTAGAGGGAGGGATTCACCCCTCCACTTT	CAWRGARGRDSPLHF
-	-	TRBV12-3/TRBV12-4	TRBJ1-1	TGTGCCAGCAGATTTCCGGGTTCCCAAGCTTTCTTT	CASRFPGSQAFF
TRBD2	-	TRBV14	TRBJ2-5	TGTGCCAGCAGCCAAGAAGGGGGACTAGCGGGAGCCTTCCAAGAGACCCAGTACTTC	CASSQEGGLAGAFQETQYF
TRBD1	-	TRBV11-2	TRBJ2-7	TGTGCCAGCAGCCTGGGACAGGGACTCTACGAGCAGTACTTC	CASSLGQGLYEQYF
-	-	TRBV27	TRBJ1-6	TGTGCCAGCAGTCCCCTTCGGCCAGGTGGTTCACCCCTCCACTTT	CASSPLRPGGSPLHF
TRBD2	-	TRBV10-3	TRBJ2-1	TGTGCCATCAGTGTCCAGCGGGAGGATGAGCAGTTCTTC	CAISVQREDEQFF
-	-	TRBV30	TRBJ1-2	TGTGCCTGGACATCAGGGGATGGCTACACCTTC	CAWTSGDGYTF
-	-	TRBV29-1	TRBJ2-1	TGCAGCGTCCCCCTACTAGCTGCTGTTAATGAGCAGTTCTTC	CSVPLLAAVNEQFF
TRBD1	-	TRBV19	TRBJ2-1	TGTGCCAGTAGCTTCCGGGACAGCTCCTACAATGAGCAGTTCTTC	CASSFRDSSYNEQFF
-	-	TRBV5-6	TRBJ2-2	TGTGCCAGCAGCTTTCAGGGCAGAACGGACGGGGAGCTGTTTTTT	CASSFQGRTDGELFF
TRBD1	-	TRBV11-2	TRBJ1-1	TGTGCCAGCAGCGAGACAGGGGCCGAAGCTTTCTTT	CASSETGAEAFF
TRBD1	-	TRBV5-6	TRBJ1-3	TGTGCCAGCAGCGCGCGGGACAGCTCTGGAAACACCATATATTTT	CASSARDSSGNTIYF
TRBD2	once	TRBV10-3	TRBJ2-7	TGTGCCATCATGGCGGGAGGTTCCTACGAGCAGTACTTC	CAIMAGGSYEQYF
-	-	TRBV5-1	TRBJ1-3	TGCGCCAGCAGCTTGGGGCAGTCCTCTGGAAACACCATATATTTT	CASSLGQSSGNTIYF
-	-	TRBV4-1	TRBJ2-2	TGCGCCAGCAGCCAAGAACAGGGTTCCGGGGAGCTGTTTTTT	CASSQEQGSGELFF
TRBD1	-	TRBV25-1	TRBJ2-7	TGTGCCAGCATGGGACAGTTTTCCGAGCAGTACTTC	CASMGQFSEQYF
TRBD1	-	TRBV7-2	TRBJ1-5	TGTGCCAGCAGCCACGACAGGGACCAGCCCCAGCATTTT	CASSHDRDQPQHF
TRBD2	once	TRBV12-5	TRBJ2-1	TGTGCTAGTGGTCCGACTAGCGGGCTTTACAATGAGCAGTTCTTC	CASGPTSGLYNEQFF
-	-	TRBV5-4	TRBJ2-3	TGTGCCAGCAGCTTGGATCTAGCCCGTACAGATACGCAGTATTTT	CASSLDLARTDTQYF
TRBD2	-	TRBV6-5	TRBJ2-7	TGTGCCAGCAGTTCGCTAGCGGGGGGCTACGAGCAGTACTTC	CASSSLAGGYEQYF
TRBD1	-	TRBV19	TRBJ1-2	TGTGCCAGTAGTCGCCAGGGACAGGGAAACTATGGCTACACCTTC	CASSRQGQGNYGYTF
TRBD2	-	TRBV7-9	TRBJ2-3	TGTGCCACCCTAGCCTTCAGCGGGAGTACAGATACGCAGTATTTT	CATLAFSGSTDTQYF
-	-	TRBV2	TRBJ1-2	TGTGCCACCTCGATGGGGGGTAACTATGGCTACACCTTC	CATSMGGNYGYTF
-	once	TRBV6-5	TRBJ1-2	TGTGCCAGCAGCCTCCGGACAGACAACTATGGCTACACCTTC	CASSLRTDNYGYTF
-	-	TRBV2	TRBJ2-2	TGTGCCAGCAGCCTTACAGGGAGGGTGTTTTTT	CASSLTGRVFF
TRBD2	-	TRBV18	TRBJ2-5	TGTGCCAGCTCACTACCGGGACTAGCGGGACGGGAGACCCAGTACTTC	CASSLPGLAGRETQYF
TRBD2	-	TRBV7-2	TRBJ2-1	TGTGCCAGCTCTCGGGGACTAAACCTAGGGAATGAGCAGTTCTTC	CASSRGLNLGNEQFF
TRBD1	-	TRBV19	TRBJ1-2	TGTGCCAGTAGTGCACCGGGACAGGGGGTGGAGGGCTACACCTTC	CASSAPGQGVEGYTF
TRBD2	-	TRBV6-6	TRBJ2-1	TGTGCCAGCAGCTACCTTCCCGAAACTACTAGCGGGAGGGGCAATGAGCAGTTCTTC	CASSYLPETTSGRGNEQFF
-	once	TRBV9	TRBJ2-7	TGTGCCAGCAGCTCTAGTGGGGGCCACGAGCAGTACTTC	CASSSSGGHEQYF
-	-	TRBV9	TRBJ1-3	TGTGCCAGCAGCCCAGGAGGGCTTGGAAACACCATATATTTT	CASSPGGLGNTIYF
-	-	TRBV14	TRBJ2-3	TGTGCCAGCAGCCCGTCGGGGTTTAGCACAGATACGCAGTATTTT	CASSPSGFSTDTQYF
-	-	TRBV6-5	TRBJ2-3	TGTGCCACCAACAGAGAAGGAAGCACAGATACGCAGTATTTT	CATNREGSTDTQYF
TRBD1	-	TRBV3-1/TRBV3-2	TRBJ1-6	TGTGCCAGCAGCCAAAGACAGGGTAATTCACCCCTCCACTTT	CASSQRQGNSPLHF
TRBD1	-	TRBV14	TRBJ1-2	TGTGCCAGCAGCCATCTGTTCAAAGACAGGGTTTTCAACTATGGCTACACCTTC	CASSHLFKDRVFNYGYTF
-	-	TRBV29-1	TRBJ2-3	TGCAGCGTCGGGACCAGGGGCCCAGATACGCAGTATTTT	CSVGTRGPDTQYF
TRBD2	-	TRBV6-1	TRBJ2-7	TGTGCCAGCAGTGAAGTAGCGGGAAACCCCTCCTACGAGCAGTACTTC	CASSEVAGNPSYEQYF
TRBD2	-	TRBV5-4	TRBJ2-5	TGTGCCAGCAGCCCTATGACTAGCGGGAGGGGTCAAGAGACCCAGTACTTC	CASSPMTSGRGQETQYF
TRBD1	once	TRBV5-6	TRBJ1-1	TGTGCCAGCAGCCCACGGACAGGGTTGAACACTGAAGCTTTCTTT	CASSPRTGLNTEAFF
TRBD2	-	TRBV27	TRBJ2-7	TGTGCCAGCAGTTTTACGGGACTAGCGACGGACGAGCAGTACTTC	CASSFTGLATDEQYF
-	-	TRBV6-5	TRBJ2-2	TGTGCCAGCAGTTACTCACTAGCCCTTAACACCGGGGAGCTGTTTTTT	CASSYSLALNTGELFF
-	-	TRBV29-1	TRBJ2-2	TGCAGCGTTGAACTGGTTGGTGCAGGGGCCGGGGAGCTGTTTTTT	CSVELVGAGAGELFF